The T cell receptor beta chain under discussion was sequenced for a study of technical replicates of blood from a few donors. Some clones are missing from TCRdb's copy, which holds only in-frame ones; the method was immunoSEQ multiplex PCR. Of tens of thousands of clones listed, roughly 98% are singletons. The CDR3 sequence is 14 residues long. V shed 3 bases and J 7 bases; nucleotides not matched to a gene: 5. Germline assignment: CDR1 SGDLS and CDR2 YYNGEE. The chain is built from TRBV9 and TRBJ2-1; 9 bases are shared with TRBD1. The sequencing sample was made of T cells isolated from PBMCs. The sequence derives from a human donor in good health. The CDR3 nucleotides are TGTGCCAGCAGCGCCACCGGGACAGGGAATGAGCAGTTCTTC. This sequence encodes CASSATGTGNEQFF.